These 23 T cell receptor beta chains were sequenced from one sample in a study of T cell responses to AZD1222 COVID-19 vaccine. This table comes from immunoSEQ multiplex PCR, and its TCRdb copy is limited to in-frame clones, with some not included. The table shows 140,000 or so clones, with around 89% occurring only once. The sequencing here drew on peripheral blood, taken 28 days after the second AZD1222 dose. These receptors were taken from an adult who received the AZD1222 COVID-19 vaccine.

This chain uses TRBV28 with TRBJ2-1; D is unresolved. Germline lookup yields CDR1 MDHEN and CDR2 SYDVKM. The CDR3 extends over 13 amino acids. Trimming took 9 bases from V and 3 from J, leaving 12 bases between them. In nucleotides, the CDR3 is TGTGCCAGTCTTTCCCAGAACTACAATGAGCAGTTCTTC. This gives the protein CASLSQNYNEQFF.

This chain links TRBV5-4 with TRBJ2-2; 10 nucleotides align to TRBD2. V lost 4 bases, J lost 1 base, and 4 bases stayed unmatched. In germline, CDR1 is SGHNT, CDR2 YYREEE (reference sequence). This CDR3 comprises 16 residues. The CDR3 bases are TGTGCCAGCAGCCCACGGACTAGCGGGAACACCGGGGAGCTGTTTTTT. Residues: CASSPRTSGNTGELFF.

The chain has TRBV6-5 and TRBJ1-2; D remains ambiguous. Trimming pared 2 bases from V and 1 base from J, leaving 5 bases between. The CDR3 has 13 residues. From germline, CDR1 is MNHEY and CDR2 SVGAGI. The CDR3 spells CASSYRDNYGYTF. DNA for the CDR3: TGTGCCAGCAGTTACAGGGATAACTATGGCTACACCTTC.

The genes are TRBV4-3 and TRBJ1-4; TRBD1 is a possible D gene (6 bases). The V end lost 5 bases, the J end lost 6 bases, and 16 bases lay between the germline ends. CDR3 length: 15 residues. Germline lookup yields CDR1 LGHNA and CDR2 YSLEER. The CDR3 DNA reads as TGCGCCAGCAGCGCCCCCGGTTCAGGGGATGAAAAACTGTTTTTT. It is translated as CASSAPGSGDEKLFF.

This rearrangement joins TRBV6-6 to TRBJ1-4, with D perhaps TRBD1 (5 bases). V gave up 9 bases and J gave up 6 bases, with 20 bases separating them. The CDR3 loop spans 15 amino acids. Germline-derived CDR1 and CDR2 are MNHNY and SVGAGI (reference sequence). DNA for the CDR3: TGTGCCAGTACCTTCCGGGACTCGGAACATGAAAAACTGTTTTTT. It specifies CASTFRDSEHEKLFF.

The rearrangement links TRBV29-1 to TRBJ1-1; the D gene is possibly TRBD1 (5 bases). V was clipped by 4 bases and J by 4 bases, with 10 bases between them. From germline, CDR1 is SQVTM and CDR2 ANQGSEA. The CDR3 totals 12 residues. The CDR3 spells CSVGQGSTEAFF. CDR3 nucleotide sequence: TGCAGCGTTGGCCAGGGCTCCACTGAAGCTTTCTTT.

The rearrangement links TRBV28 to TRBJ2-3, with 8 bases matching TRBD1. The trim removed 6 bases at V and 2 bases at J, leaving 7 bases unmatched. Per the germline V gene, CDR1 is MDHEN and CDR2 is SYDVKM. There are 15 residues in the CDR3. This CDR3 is CASSPGTGHTDTQYF. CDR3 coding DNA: TGTGCCAGCAGCCCCGGGACAGGACACACAGATACGCAGTATTTT.

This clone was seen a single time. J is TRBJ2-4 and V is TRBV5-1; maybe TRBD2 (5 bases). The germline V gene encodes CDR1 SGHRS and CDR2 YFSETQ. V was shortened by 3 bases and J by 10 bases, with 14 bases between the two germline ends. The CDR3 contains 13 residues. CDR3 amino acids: CASSSDGRGIQYF. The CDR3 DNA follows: TGCGCCAGCAGCTCGGACGGTCGCGGGATTCAGTACTTC.

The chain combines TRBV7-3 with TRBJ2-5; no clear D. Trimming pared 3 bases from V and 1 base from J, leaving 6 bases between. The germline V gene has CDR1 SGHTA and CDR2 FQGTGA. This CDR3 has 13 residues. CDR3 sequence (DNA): TGTGCCAGCAGCTTGTACAGCCAAGAGACCCAGTACTTC. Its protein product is CASSLYSQETQYF.

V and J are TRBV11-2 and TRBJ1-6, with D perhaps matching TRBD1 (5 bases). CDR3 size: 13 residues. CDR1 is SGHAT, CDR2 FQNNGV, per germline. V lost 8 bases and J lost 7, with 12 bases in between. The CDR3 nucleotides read TGTGCCAGCGGACGACAGCGGAATTCACCCCTCCACTTT. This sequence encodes CASGRQRNSPLHF.

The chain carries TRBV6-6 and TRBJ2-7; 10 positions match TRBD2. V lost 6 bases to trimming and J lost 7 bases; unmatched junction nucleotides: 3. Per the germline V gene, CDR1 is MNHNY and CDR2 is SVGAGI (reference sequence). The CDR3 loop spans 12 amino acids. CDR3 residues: CASSLAGEEQYF. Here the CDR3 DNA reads TGTGCCAGCAGCCTAGCGGGAGAAGAGCAGTACTTC.

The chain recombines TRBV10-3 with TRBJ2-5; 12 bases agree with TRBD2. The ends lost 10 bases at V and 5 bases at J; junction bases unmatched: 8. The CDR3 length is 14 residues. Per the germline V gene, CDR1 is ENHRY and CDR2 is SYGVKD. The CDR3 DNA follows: TGTGCCAGCAGGGGGGGACTAGCGGGCGAGACCCAGTACTTC. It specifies CASRGGLAGETQYF.

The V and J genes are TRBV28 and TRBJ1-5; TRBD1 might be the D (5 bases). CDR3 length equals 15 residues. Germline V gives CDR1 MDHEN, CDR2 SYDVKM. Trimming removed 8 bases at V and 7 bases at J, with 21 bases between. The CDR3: CASGRGLGEGQPQHF. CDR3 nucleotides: TGTGCCAGCGGCCGGGGGTTGGGGGAGGGCCAGCCCCAGCATTTT.

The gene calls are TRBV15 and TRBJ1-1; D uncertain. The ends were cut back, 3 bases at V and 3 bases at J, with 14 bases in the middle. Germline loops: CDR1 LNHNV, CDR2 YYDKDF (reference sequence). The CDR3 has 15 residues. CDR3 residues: CATSRKMGNYTEAFF. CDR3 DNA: TGTGCCACCAGCAGGAAGATGGGGAACTACACTGAAGCTTTCTTT.

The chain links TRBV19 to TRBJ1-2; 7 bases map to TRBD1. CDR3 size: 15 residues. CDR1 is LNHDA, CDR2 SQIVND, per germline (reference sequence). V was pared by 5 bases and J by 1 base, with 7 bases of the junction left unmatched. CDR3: CASSLPGQINYGYTF. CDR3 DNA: TGTGCCAGTAGTCTCCCGGGACAGATTAACTATGGCTACACCTTC. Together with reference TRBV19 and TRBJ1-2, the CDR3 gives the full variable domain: DGGITQSPKYLFRKEGQNVTLSCEQNLNHDAMYWYRQDPGQGLRLIYYSQIVNDFQKGDIAEGYSVSREKKESFPLTVTSAQKNPTAFYLCASSLPGQINYGYTFGSGTRLTVV.

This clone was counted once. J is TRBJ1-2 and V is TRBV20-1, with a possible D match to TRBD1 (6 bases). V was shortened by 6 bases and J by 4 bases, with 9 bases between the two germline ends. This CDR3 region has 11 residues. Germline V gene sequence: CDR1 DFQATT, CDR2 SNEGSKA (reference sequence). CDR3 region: CSAPDSYGYTF. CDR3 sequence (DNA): TGCAGTGCCCCGGACAGCTATGGCTACACCTTC.

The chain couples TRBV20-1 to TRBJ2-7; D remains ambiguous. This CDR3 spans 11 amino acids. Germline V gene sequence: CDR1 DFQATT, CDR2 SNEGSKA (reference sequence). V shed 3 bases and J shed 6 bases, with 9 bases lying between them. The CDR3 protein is CSASPDGEQYF. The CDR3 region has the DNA TGCAGTGCTAGTCCCGACGGCGAGCAGTACTTC.

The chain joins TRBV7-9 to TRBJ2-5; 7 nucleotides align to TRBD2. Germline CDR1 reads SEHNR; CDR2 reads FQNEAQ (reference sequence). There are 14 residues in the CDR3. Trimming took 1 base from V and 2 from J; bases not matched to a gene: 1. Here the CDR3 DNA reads TGTGCCAGCAGCTTAGGTAGCGGGCAAGAGACCCAGTACTTC. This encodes CASSLGSGQETQYF.

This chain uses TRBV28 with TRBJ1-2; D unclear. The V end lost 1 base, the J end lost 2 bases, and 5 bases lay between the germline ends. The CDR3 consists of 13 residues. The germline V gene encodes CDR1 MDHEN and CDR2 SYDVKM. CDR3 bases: TGTGCCAGCAGTTTATCGGTCAACTATGGCTACACCTTC. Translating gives CASSLSVNYGYTF.

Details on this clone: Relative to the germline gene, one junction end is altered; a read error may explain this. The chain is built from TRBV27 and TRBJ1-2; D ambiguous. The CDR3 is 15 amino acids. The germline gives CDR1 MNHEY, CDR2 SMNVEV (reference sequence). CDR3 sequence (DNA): TGTGCCAGCCGTTTAGAGCTGCTGCTTAACTATGGCTACACCTTC. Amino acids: CASRLELLLNYGYTF.

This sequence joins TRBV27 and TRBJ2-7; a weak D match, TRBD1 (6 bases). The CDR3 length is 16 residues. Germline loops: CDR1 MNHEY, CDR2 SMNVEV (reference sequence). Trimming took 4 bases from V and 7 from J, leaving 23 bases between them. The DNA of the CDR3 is TGTGCCAGCAGTTCCTTTTCGACAGGTATCCTACGGGAGCAGTACTTC. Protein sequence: CASSSFSTGILREQYF.

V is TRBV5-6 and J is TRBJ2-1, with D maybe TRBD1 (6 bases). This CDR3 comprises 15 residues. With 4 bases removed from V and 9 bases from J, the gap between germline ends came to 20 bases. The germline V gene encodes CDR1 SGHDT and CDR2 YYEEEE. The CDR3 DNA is TGTGCCAGCAGCACGAGAAGGGGGTCCATCACTGAGCAGTTCTTC. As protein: CASSTRRGSITEQFF.

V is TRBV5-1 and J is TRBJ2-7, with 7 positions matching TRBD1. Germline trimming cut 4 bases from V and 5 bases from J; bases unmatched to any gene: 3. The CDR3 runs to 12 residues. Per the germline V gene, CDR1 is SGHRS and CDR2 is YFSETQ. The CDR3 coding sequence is TGCGCCAGCAGCCGACAGGGCCACGAGCAGTACTTC. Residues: CASSRQGHEQYF.